This record covers a single T cell receptor beta chain. This entry belongs to a study of blood T cell repertoires in COVID-19. The overall study: Samples representing acute and convalescent COVID-19 were sourced from the United States, Italy and Spain.

The CDR3 runs 13 residues. TCRdb keeps only in-frame clones here, not all; method: immunoSEQ multiplex PCR. The sample includes over 350,000 clones, around 86% of them seen just once. Sample: peripheral blood. The sequence derives from a woman in her thirties with active or convalescent COVID-19. V gene TRBV12-2 combines with J gene TRBJ2-1; the listed D gene, TRBD2, was not tested against the DNA. TRBV12-2 corresponds to a pseudogene. The CDR3 here is CASRLVRNNEQFF. The CDR3 nucleotides read TGTGCAAGTCGCTTGGTTAGAAACAATGAGCAGTTCTTC.